One and the same sample provided the 4 T cell receptor beta chains below, sequenced in a study of cytomegalovirus exposure and HLA in healthy donors. In the PCR, 60 Vbeta and 13 Jbeta primers were used. TCRdb's copy holds only in-frame clones and misses some; the assay was immunoSEQ multiplex PCR. The clone table shows 200,000 to 250,000 clones, with the ten largest holding approximately 1%. The specimen was PBMCs. Source of these receptors: a woman in her 30s in good health and CMV-seropositive.

Note on this clone: A read error may produce the germline difference seen at one junction end. J is TRBJ1-5 and V is TRBV9; the D is unclear. The CDR3 length is 11 residues. Germline-derived CDR1 and CDR2 are SGDLS and YYNGEE. DNA of the CDR3: TGTGCCAGCAGCGTAGAACAGCCCCTTCGCTTT. Protein product: CASSVEQPLRF.

The CDR3 nucleotides are TGCAGCGTTCGGGAGGGAAGTCGGTCCTACGAGCAGTACTTC. The encoded protein is CSVREGSRSYEQYF. The chain joins TRBV29-1 to TRBJ2-7; 8 bases are shared with TRBD2. The CDR3 runs to 14 residues. The germline gives CDR1 SQVTM, CDR2 ANQGSEA. After removal of 5 bases from V and 1 base from J, the junction contained 7 bases not matched to a gene.

About this clone: An end of the junction differs from the germline gene, which may be a read error. This CDR3 is CASSIAGAIYNEQFF. The CDR3 DNA follows: TGTGCCAGTAGCATAGCGGGAGCGATCTACAATGAGCAGTTCTTC. This chain links TRBV19 with TRBJ2-1; 9 bases map to TRBD2. CDR1 LNHDA and CDR2 SQIVND come from the germline V gene (reference sequence). This CDR3 is built from 15 residues.

The chain is built from TRBV27 and TRBJ1-2; a weak D match, TRBD1 (6 bases). Germline V CDR1 and CDR2: MNHEY, SMNVEV (reference sequence). There are 13 residues in the CDR3. Trimming removed 6 bases from V and 4 bases from J, with 12 bases in between. The CDR3 bases are TGTGCCAGCAGCCCTAGGGGGAGCTATGGCTACACCTTC. Residues: CASSPRGSYGYTF.